The 29 T cell receptor beta chains in this list originate from one sample, sequenced in a study of T cells in tumors after PD-1 blockade. Some clones are missing from TCRdb's copy, which holds only in-frame ones; the method was immunoSEQ multiplex PCR. This sample has roughly 15,000 clones; 70% to 85% occur once, and the top ten carry just under 25%. The specimen comprised PBMCs, sampled after anti-PD-1 treatment. The source of these receptors is a human donor with basal cell carcinoma.

The gene calls are TRBV4-1 and TRBJ1-3; no reliable D call. In germline, CDR1 is MGHRA, CDR2 YSYEKL. Trimming removed 5 bases at V and 3 bases at J, with 17 bases between. The CDR3 totals 16 residues. The CDR3 region has the DNA TGCGCCAGCAGCGATACCGGGAACCAACGTGGAAACACCATATATTTT. This sequence encodes CASSDTGNQRGNTIYF.

The table lists this clone with a few counts. The chain combines TRBV2 with TRBJ2-2; D not resolved. There are 14 residues in the CDR3. The germline CDR1 and CDR2 sequences are SNHLY and FYNNEI. Trimming pared 6 bases from V and 6 bases from J, leaving 14 bases between. CDR3 sequence reads: CASRPPHKAGELFF. The DNA for the CDR3 is TGTGCCAGCAGGCCACCTCACAAGGCCGGGGAGCTGTTTTTT.

This clone has a handful of counts. The junction shows a germline mismatch at one end, possibly a read error. The V call is TRBV13, the J call TRBJ1-6; no clear D. Germline loops: CDR1 PRHDT, CDR2 FYEKMQ (reference sequence). The CDR3 length is 12 residues. The CDR3 coding sequence is TGTGCCAGCAGCCTTGGAGGTGGGAGAGAAACTTTT. Translation gives CASSLGGGRETF.

CDR3 amino acids: CASSLEEGWETQYF. The CDR3 region has the DNA TGTGCCAGCAGCTTGGAGGAGGGTTGGGAGACCCAGTACTTC. The rearrangement joins TRBV5-4 to TRBJ2-5, with a weak D call TRBD2 (6 bases). The germline V gene has CDR1 SGHNT and CDR2 YYREEE (reference sequence). This CDR3 has 14 amino acids. V gave up 0 bases and J gave up 5 bases, with 11 bases separating them.

The genes are TRBV15 and TRBJ1-2; 7 nucleotides agree with TRBD1. After removal of 0 bases from V and 4 bases from J, the junction contained 8 bases not matched to a gene. The CDR3 totals 16 residues. Germline-derived CDR1 and CDR2 are LNHNV and YYDKDF (reference sequence). DNA for the CDR3: TGTGCCACCAGCAGAGACCCAGGACAGGAGCGCTATGGCTACACCTTC. The encoded protein is CATSRDPGQERYGYTF.

The chain links TRBV7-9 to TRBJ2-2; 9 bases line up with TRBD1. The germline V gene has CDR1 SEHNR and CDR2 FQNEAQ (reference sequence). The CDR3 has 15 amino acids. Losses at the gene ends were 4 bases for V and 5 bases for J; bases not matched to a gene: 5. The CDR3 coding sequence is TGTGCCAGCAGCTATACCGGGACAGGGACCGGGGAGCTGTTTTTT. Protein: CASSYTGTGTGELFF.

The V and J genes are TRBV19 and TRBJ2-1; 7 bases align to TRBD1. The J segment lost 4 bases and the V segment lost 10 bases, leaving 7 bases of the junction unmatched. CDR3 length: 13 residues. Germline loops: CDR1 LNHDA, CDR2 SQIVND (reference sequence). The CDR3 DNA reads as TGTGCCACCTGGGACAGCCGGTACAATGAGCAGTTCTTC. Translated, it gives CATWDSRYNEQFF.

To note about this clone: The same CDR3 arises from other DNA sequences in this sample as well. This chain uses TRBV9 with TRBJ2-3, with a weak D call TRBD1 (6 bases). Germline-derived CDR1 and CDR2 are SGDLS and YYNGEE. V lost 5 bases to trimming and J lost 2 bases, with 15 bases between them. The CDR3 extends over 15 amino acids. CDR3 sequence (DNA): TGTGCCAGCAGTGGGATGACAGGTTACACAGATACGCAGTATTTT. Amino acid sequence: CASSGMTGYTDTQYF.

This chain uses TRBV7-9 with TRBJ2-1, with TRBD2 as a possible D gene (6 bases). V was pared by 4 bases and J by 0 bases, with 10 bases between. CDR1 is SEHNR and CDR2 is FQNEAQ in the germline V gene (reference sequence). The CDR3 spans 15 residues. The CDR3 DNA reads as TGTGCCAGCAGCTCCGCCGGGAGCTCCTACAATGAGCAGTTCTTC. The encoded protein is CASSSAGSSYNEQFF.

This clone was observed a few times. J is TRBJ2-1 and V is TRBV11-3, with 13 bases identical to TRBD2. The CDR3 length is 15 residues. The germline gives CDR1 SGHNT, CDR2 YENEEA. V gave up 5 bases and J gave up 9 bases; unmatched junction bases: 7. The CDR3 nucleotides are TGTGCCAGCAGCCCCCAGACTAGCGGGAGGACTGAGCAGTTCTTC. This encodes CASSPQTSGRTEQFF.

The genes are TRBV3-1 (or the pseudogene TRBV3-2) and TRBJ1-3, with 7 bases identical to TRBD1. CDR3 length: 16 residues. Trimming removed 0 bases from V and 2 bases from J; junction bases left unmatched: 4. Germline lookup yields CDR1 LGHDT and CDR2 YNNKEL (reference sequence). This CDR3 is CASSQEATGTGNTIYF. DNA of the CDR3: TGTGCCAGCAGCCAAGAAGCGACAGGGACTGGAAACACCATATATTTT.

V gene TRBV28 combines with J gene TRBJ2-7; D unresolved. CDR1 MDHEN and CDR2 SYDVKM come from the germline V gene. CDR3 size: 14 residues. V lost 4 bases, J lost 3 bases, and 13 bases lay in between. The CDR3 loop reads CASSSPHTSYEQYF. CDR3 sequence (DNA): TGTGCCAGCAGTTCCCCCCACACCAGCTACGAGCAGTACTTC.

This chain connects TRBV28 to TRBJ1-5; D unclear. The CDR3 totals 11 residues. Germline CDR1 MDHEN, CDR2 SYDVKM. V lost 4 bases and J lost 5, with 3 bases in between. The CDR3 sequence is CASSSHQPQHF. The CDR3 nucleotides are TGTGCCAGCAGTTCCCATCAGCCCCAGCATTTT.

This chain uses TRBV9 with TRBJ1-1; the D is unclear. The germline gives CDR1 SGDLS, CDR2 YYNGEE. The CDR3 extends over 14 amino acids. V was pared by 6 bases and J by 1 base, with 13 bases between. CDR3 amino acids: CASKRKLKNTEAFF. CDR3 bases: TGTGCCAGCAAGAGAAAATTGAAGAACACTGAAGCTTTCTTT. The variable domain in full, completed from reference TRBV9 and TRBJ1-1, reads DSGVTQTPKHLITATGQRVTLRCSPRSGDLSVYWYQQSLDQGLQFLIQYYNGEERAKGNILERFSAQQFPDLHSELNLSSLELGDSALYFCASKRKLKNTEAFFGQGTRLTVV.

The rearrangement joins TRBV24-1 to TRBJ2-5, with unresolved D. This CDR3 spans 17 amino acids. V was shortened by 9 bases and J by 0 bases, with 22 bases between the two germline ends. Germline V CDR1 and CDR2: KGHDR, SFDVKD. This chain's CDR3 is CATATRSLYNYQETQYF. CDR3 in DNA: TGTGCCACCGCCACGAGATCTTTGTATAACTACCAAGAGACCCAGTACTTC.

The chain links TRBV30 to TRBJ1-5; tentatively, D is TRBD1 (6 bases). Germline V gene sequence: CDR1 GTSNPN, CDR2 SVGIG (reference sequence). The V and J ends lost 1 base and 3 bases respectively, with 13 bases between them. This CDR3 region has 15 residues. CDR3 DNA: TGTGCCTGGAGTGCGGGGGGGGCGAACAATCAGCCCCAGCATTTT. Its translation is CAWSAGGANNQPQHF.

This chain links TRBV10-2 with TRBJ1-5; possible D gene TRBD1, 5 bases. Germline values: CDR1 WSHSY, CDR2 SAAADI. The CDR3 has 15 residues. The V gene lost 2 bases and the J gene lost 6 bases, with 14 bases spanning the gap. The chain's CDR3 is CASSETSGRGQPQHF. DNA of the CDR3: TGCGCCAGCAGTGAGACTTCTGGGAGGGGTCAGCCCCAGCATTTT.

The chain couples TRBV28 to TRBJ1-3; 7 bases agree with TRBD1. The CDR3 spans 14 residues. Per the germline V gene, CDR1 is MDHEN and CDR2 is SYDVKM. Trimming at V came to 6 bases and at J to 2 bases, leaving 4 bases not matched to a gene. Written as DNA, the CDR3 is TGTGCCAGCAGCAAGACAGGGACTGGAAACACCATATATTTT. Translating it yields CASSKTGTGNTIYF. The entire variable domain, with the rest obtained from reference TRBV28 and TRBJ1-3, is as follows: DVKVTQSSRYLVKRTGEKVFLECVQDMDHENMFWYRQDPGLGLRLIYFSYDVKMKEKGDIPEGYSVSREKKERFSLILESASTNQTSMYLCASSKTGTGNTIYFGEGSWLTVV.

V gene TRBV5-1 combines with J gene TRBJ2-1; weak D call: TRBD2 (5 bases). CDR3 length equals 13 residues. Germline assignment: CDR1 SGHRS and CDR2 YFSETQ. Deletions cut 0 bases from V and 6 bases from J, with 7 bases between. CDR3 loop: CASSLALANEQFF. For the CDR3, the DNA is TGCGCCAGCAGCTTGGCTCTAGCCAATGAGCAGTTCTTC. The variable domain in full, completed from reference TRBV5-1 and TRBJ2-1, reads KAGVTQTPRYLIKTRGQQVTLSCSPISGHRSVSWYQQTPGQGLQFLFEYFSETQRNKGNFPGRFSGRQFSNSRSEMNVSTLELGDSALYLCASSLALANEQFFGPGTRLTVL.

The rearrangement links TRBV6-5 to TRBJ1-2; D remains unclear. The CDR3 has 15 residues. CDR1 MNHEY and CDR2 SVGAGI come from the germline V gene. V was cut by 4 bases and J by 2 bases, with 14 bases left in between. The CDR3 sequence: CASSLFSDKNYGYTF. The CDR3 DNA is TGTGCCAGCAGTTTGTTTAGCGACAAGAACTATGGCTACACCTTC.

The V and J genes are TRBV6-5 and TRBJ1-1; D gene uncertain. Germline assignment: CDR1 MNHEY and CDR2 SVGAGI. Trimming pared 5 bases from V and 1 base from J, leaving 8 bases between. The CDR3 loop spans 13 amino acids. CDR3 DNA sequence: TGTGCCAGCAGTCGAGCAGCGAACACTGAAGCTTTCTTT. Protein: CASSRAANTEAFF.

This clone was observed once. The chain has TRBV30 and TRBJ1-3, with no clear D. Per germline, CDR1 GTSNPN and CDR2 SVGIG (reference sequence). Trimming pared 4 bases from V and 9 bases from J, leaving 13 bases between. The CDR3 is 12 residues long. The CDR3 loop reads CAWIENPLTIYF. CDR3 bases: TGTGCCTGGATAGAGAATCCTCTCACCATATATTTT.

This clone showed up just a few times. The chain recombines TRBV5-1 with TRBJ1-3; D is unclear. CDR1 is SGHRS, CDR2 YFSETQ, per germline. V was trimmed by 4 bases and J by 2 bases, leaving 22 bases between them. The length of the CDR3 is 18 residues. The DNA for the CDR3 is TGCGCCAGCAGCGCATTCCCAAACTCCTTGGCGGCTGGAAACACCATATATTTT. It yields the protein CASSAFPNSLAAGNTIYF.

This chain uses TRBV7-9 with TRBJ2-1; D may match TRBD1 or TRBD2 (6 bases each). Germline CDR1 reads SEHNR; CDR2 reads FQNEAQ (reference sequence). CDR3 length: 15 residues. The V gene lost 5 bases and the J gene lost 6 bases, with 17 bases spanning the gap. The CDR3 is CASSERTGGLNEQFF. CDR3 coding DNA: TGTGCCAGCAGCGAACGGACTGGGGGGCTCAATGAGCAGTTCTTC.

This chain joins TRBV3-1 (or the pseudogene TRBV3-2) and TRBJ2-3; 9 bases fit TRBD2. CDR1 and CDR2 from the germline V gene are LGHDT and YNNKEL (reference sequence). The CDR3 is made up of 17 amino acids. Trimming at V came to 0 bases and at J to 4 bases, leaving 8 bases not matched to a gene. Here the CDR3 reads CASSQDLVAGVADTQYF. The CDR3 DNA reads as TGTGCCAGCAGCCAAGATCTAGTAGCGGGGGTAGCAGATACGCAGTATTTT.

V and J are TRBV28 and TRBJ2-7; 7 nucleotides line up with TRBD2. V trimming: 1 base; J trimming: 5 bases; junction bases outside the gene matches: 11. Germline CDR1 reads MDHEN; CDR2 reads SYDVKM. The CDR3 runs to 16 residues. DNA of the CDR3: TGTGCCAGCAGTTTATTTGGCGGGAGAGAACAGAACGAGCAGTACTTC. Its translation is CASSLFGGREQNEQYF.

The chain uses TRBV27 and TRBJ1-5, with a weak D call TRBD1 (6 bases). The CDR3 is 16 amino acids. Germline V gene data show CDR1 as MNHEY and CDR2 as SMNVEV (reference sequence). V was cut by 3 bases and J by 1 base, with 13 bases left in between. CDR3 loop: CASSLGPGGSNQPQHF. DNA of the CDR3: TGTGCCAGCAGTTTGGGGCCTGGGGGCAGCAATCAGCCCCAGCATTTT.

The chain employs TRBV9 and TRBJ2-1, with 16 bases lining up with TRBD2. CDR1 is SGDLS and CDR2 is YYNGEE in the germline V gene. The CDR3 runs to 20 residues. The junction had 13 bases not matched to a gene; V was cut back by 3 bases and J by 4 bases. The CDR3 DNA reads as TGTGCCAGCAGCGCCCTCCCGGGACTAGCGGGAGGGAAGGGGTACAATGAGCAGTTCTTC. This sequence encodes CASSALPGLAGGKGYNEQFF.

V usage is TRBV2 and J usage is TRBJ1-6; a weak D match, TRBD1 (6 bases). Between the trimmed V and J ends, which lost 5 bases and 9 bases, there was a span of 14 bases. The CDR3 sequence is 14 residues long. Per germline, CDR1 SNHLY and CDR2 FYNNEI. The DNA of the CDR3 is TGTGCCAGCAGTCGGGACAAGGGGGGTTCACCCCTCCACTTT. Its protein is CASSRDKGGSPLHF.